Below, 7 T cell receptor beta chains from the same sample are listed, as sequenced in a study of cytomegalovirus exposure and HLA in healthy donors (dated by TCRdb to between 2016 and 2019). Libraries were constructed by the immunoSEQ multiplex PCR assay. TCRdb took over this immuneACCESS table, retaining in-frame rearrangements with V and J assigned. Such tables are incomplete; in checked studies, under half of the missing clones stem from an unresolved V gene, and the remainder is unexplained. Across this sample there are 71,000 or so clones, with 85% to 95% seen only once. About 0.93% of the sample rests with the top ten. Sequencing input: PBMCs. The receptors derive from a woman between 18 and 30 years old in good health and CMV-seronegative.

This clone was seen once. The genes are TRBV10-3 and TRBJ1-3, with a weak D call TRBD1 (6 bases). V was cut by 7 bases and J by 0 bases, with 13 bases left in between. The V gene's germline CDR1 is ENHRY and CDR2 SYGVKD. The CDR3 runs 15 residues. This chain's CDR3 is CAITPGDYSGNTIYF. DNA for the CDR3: TGTGCCATCACCCCAGGGGACTACTCTGGAAACACCATATATTTT.

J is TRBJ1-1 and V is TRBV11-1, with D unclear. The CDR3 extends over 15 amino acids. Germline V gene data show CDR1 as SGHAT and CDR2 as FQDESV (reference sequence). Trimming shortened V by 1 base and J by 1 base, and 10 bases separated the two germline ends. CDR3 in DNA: TGTGCCAGCAGCTTAGAAGTATCAGAGAACACTGAAGCTTTCTTT. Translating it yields CASSLEVSENTEAFF.

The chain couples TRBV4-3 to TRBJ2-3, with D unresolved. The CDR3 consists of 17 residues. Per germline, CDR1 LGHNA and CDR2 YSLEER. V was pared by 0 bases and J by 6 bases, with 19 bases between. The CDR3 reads CASSQDWAPELWDTQYF. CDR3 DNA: TGCGCCAGCAGCCAAGATTGGGCCCCCGAGCTGTGGGATACGCAGTATTTT.

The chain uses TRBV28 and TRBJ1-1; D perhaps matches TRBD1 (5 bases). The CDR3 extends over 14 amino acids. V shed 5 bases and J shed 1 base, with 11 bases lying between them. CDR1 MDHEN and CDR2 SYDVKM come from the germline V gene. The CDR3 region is CASSNQGGNTEAFF. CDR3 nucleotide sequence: TGTGCCAGCAGTAACCAGGGTGGGAACACTGAAGCTTTCTTT.

The CDR3 DNA follows: TGTGCCTGGAGTGTCGGCGGGAGAAGCACAGATACGCAGTATTTT. This encodes CAWSVGGRSTDTQYF. The chain couples TRBV30 to TRBJ2-3; TRBD2 matches at 7 bases. Per the germline V gene, CDR1 is GTSNPN and CDR2 is SVGIG (reference sequence). The CDR3 length is 15 residues. V was clipped by 0 bases and J by 0 bases; unmatched bases: 3.

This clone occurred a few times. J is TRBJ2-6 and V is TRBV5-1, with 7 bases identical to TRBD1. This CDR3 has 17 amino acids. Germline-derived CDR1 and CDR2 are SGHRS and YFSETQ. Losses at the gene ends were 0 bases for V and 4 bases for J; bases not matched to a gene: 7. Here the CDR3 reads CASSLGTGTSGANVLTF. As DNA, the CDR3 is TGCGCCAGCAGCTTGGGGACAGGAACTTCAGGGGCCAACGTCCTGACTTTC.

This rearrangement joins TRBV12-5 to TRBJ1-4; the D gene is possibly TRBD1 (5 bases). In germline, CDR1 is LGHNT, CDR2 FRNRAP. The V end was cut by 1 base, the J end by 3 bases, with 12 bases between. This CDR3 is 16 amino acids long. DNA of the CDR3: TGTGCTAGTGGTTTGGACAGGATAGAACCTAATGAAAAACTGTTTTTT. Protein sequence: CASGLDRIEPNEKLFF.